This is a list of T cell receptor beta chains from one sample in a study of T cells after yellow fever vaccination. TCRdb analysed the 5' RACE reads with MiXCR anew, one entry per CDR3 protein. The sample contains over 300,000 distinct CDR3 sequences, around 4% of which appear only once. Sample: PBMCs, taken on the day of the yellow fever booster vaccination. The receptor set was obtained from a man aged 18 to 30 who received the YFV17D yellow fever vaccine. Each CDR3 is given with its conserved first and last residue. Fields, in order: V gene, J gene, CDR3 protein.

TRBV27	TRBJ2-7	CASRPLGWSSYEQYF
TRBV5-1	TRBJ1-1	CASSRDGNTEAFF
TRBV7-9	TRBJ1-3	CASSPKIRTAGNTIYF
TRBV5-4	TRBJ2-3	CASSLRGGGADTQYF
TRBV20-1	TRBJ1-5	CSARAGETNQPQHF
TRBV7-2	TRBJ2-3	CASTGGDTDTQYF
TRBV5-1	TRBJ2-1	CASSLDFTSGYNEQFF
TRBV7-2	TRBJ1-6	CASSSLGGPGSPLHF
TRBV20-1	TRBJ1-4	CSVGGAAANEKLFF
TRBV7-2	TRBJ1-2	CASSTRQTYNYGYTF
TRBV20-1	TRBJ1-4	CSASSQPGQNNEKLFF
TRBV5-1	TRBJ2-1	CASSLDFGQPYNEQFF
TRBV6-5	TRBJ2-1	CASLSKNEQFF
TRBV5-1	TRBJ2-3	CASSLEEGMTDTQYF
TRBV7-6	TRBJ2-7	CASSSGQGGTYEQYF
TRBV7-2	TRBJ1-4	CASSLGGNVGEKLFF
TRBV5-5	TRBJ2-2	CAGSPITTGELFF
TRBV12-3/TRBV12-4	TRBJ1-2	CASSSARSSNYGYTF
TRBV6-5	TRBJ2-2	CASSYLLNTGELFF
TRBV4-2	TRBJ2-1	CASSQGDTMSYNEQFF
TRBV2	TRBJ1-6	CASSRGFVNSPLHF
TRBV30	TRBJ1-1	CAWNQGNTEAFF
TRBV27	TRBJ1-2	CASSLTWRTGYGYTF
TRBV19	TRBJ1-5	CASSIPRSTQPQHF
TRBV12-3/TRBV12-4	TRBJ1-2	CASTARAGNGYTF
TRBV7-9	TRBJ2-7	CASSSDGSYEQYF
TRBV18	TRBJ1-1	CASSPQVGRMNTEAFF
TRBV29-1	TRBJ2-7	CSARLRSYEQYF
TRBV6-2/TRBV6-3	TRBJ1-2	CASARTVYYGYTF
TRBV4-1	TRBJ1-5	CASSQEGGVSNQPQHF
TRBV5-4	TRBJ2-3	CASSLLVGRADTQYF
TRBV7-2	TRBJ1-3	CASSFQGRFGGNTIYF
TRBV7-2	TRBJ2-3	CASSRRDRGPYEVADTQYF
TRBV3-1	TRBJ2-1	CASSQVFSYNEQFF
TRBV15	TRBJ2-3	CATSNDGSGRLHTQYF
TRBV19	TRBJ2-1	CAVKGRSYNEQFF
TRBV12-3/TRBV12-4	TRBJ1-1	CASSLSSGGNTEAFF
TRBV5-6	TRBJ2-1	CASSLASGGAPEQFF
TRBV7-9	TRBJ1-1	CASSNRGRPGRTEAFF
TRBV27	TRBJ2-3	CASSPFSGGRSTDTQYF
TRBV3-1	TRBJ1-1	CASSPRPGLAEAFF
TRBV2	TRBJ2-3	CASSEGQGPDTQYF
TRBV4-3	TRBJ1-1	CASSLGTPENTEAFF
TRBV9	TRBJ1-6	CASSVGASEGSPLHF
TRBV4-1	TRBJ1-4	CASSQGTGTNEKLFF
TRBV6-2/TRBV6-3	TRBJ2-3	CASSYGLAGDTDTQYF
TRBV7-9	TRBJ1-2	CASSPGQSGYTF
TRBV5-1	TRBJ2-2	CASSFSPRTGELFF
TRBV29-1	TRBJ1-2	CSVESIGGVDGYTF
TRBV6-2/TRBV6-3	TRBJ2-4	CASRQQGENIQYF
TRBV12-3/TRBV12-4	TRBJ1-5	CASSLKSGAPQHF
TRBV7-2	TRBJ1-3	CASSFRGLGNTIYF
TRBV25-1	TRBJ2-3	CASSEQEATDTQYF
TRBV6-2/TRBV6-3	TRBJ2-5	CASSYSRSRSQETQYF
TRBV5-1	TRBJ2-5	CASSPDRQEETQYF